Listed here are 25 T cell receptor beta chains from one sample, sequenced in a study of yellow fever vaccine responses in identical twins. Using its own MiXCR run on the RT-PCR reads, TCRdb lists one record per CDR3 protein. The table has some 20,000 distinct CDR3 sequences, approximately 68% seen once. The source material was T cells from blood (PBMCs), unsorted or a sorted subset (not recorded which), sampled before or after yellow fever vaccination (not recorded which). These receptors were obtained from a woman under 30 who received the yellow fever vaccine.

This clonotype was counted a few times. The chain uses TRBV27 and TRBJ2-7; TRBD1 aligns across 7 bases. J gave up 2 bases and V 2 bases, and 6 bases lay outside the gene matches. The CDR3 spans 15 residues. CDR1 and CDR2 from the germline V gene are MNHEY and SMNVEV (reference sequence). The CDR3 nucleotides read TGTGCCAGCAGTTTAGGTACAGGGGACACCTACGAGCAGTACTTC. Its translation: CASSLGTGDTYEQYF.

This clonotype was counted between two and nine times. The V and J genes are TRBV12-3 or TRBV12-4 and TRBJ1-2; a weak D match, TRBD1 (5 bases). V gave up 6 bases and J gave up 3 bases, with 23 bases separating them. The length of the CDR3 is 17 residues. In DNA, the CDR3 is TGTGCCAGCAGCCGAGGGGCGGCCGCCATAGGGTACTATGGCTACACCTTC. Amino acids: CASSRGAAAIGYYGYTF.

The chain is built from TRBV20-1 and TRBJ1-1; D is unresolved. V lost 3 bases to trimming and J lost 0 bases, with 14 bases between them. Germline CDR1 reads DFQATT; CDR2 reads SNEGSKA (reference sequence). This CDR3 has 15 residues. For the CDR3, the DNA is TGCAGTGCTAGGCCCTCAGGAAGAATGAACACTGAAGCTTTCTTT. It is translated as CSARPSGRMNTEAFF.

CDR3 residues: CASSLYWTSTYNEQFF. The CDR3, as DNA: TGTGCCAGCAGCTTGTATTGGACATCTACCTACAATGAGCAGTTCTTC. This sequence joins TRBV5-6 and TRBJ2-1, with D maybe TRBD1 (5 bases). The CDR3 runs to 16 residues. The germline V gene has CDR1 SGHDT and CDR2 YYEEEE. V lost 1 base, J lost 2 bases, and 13 bases lay in between.

This clonotype is a singleton in its sample. The CDR3 protein is CASSFLDLSTGELFF. The CDR3 DNA reads TGTGCCAGCAGCTTTTTGGACTTATCCACCGGGGAGCTGTTTTTT. The V call is TRBV11-1, the J call TRBJ2-2; TRBD2 is a possible D gene (5 bases). The ends were cut back, 3 bases at V and 4 bases at J, with 12 bases in the middle. The CDR3 runs to 15 residues. The germline gives CDR1 SGHAT, CDR2 FQDESV (reference sequence).

This chain links TRBV24-1 with TRBJ2-7; no definite D call. The CDR3 length is 9 residues. V was clipped by 9 bases and J by 4 bases, with 3 bases between them. From germline, CDR1 is KGHDR and CDR2 SFDVKD. CDR3 residues: CATLYEQYV. The CDR3 nucleotides are TGTGCCACCCTTTACGAGCAGTACGTC.

This clonotype showed up just a few times. The chain has TRBV18 and TRBJ2-3; D is possibly TRBD2 (6 bases). The CDR3 has 14 amino acids. Trimming stripped 2 bases from V and 4 bases from J, with 10 bases between. Germline V gene lookup returns CDR1 KGHSH and CDR2 LQKENI. Here the CDR3 DNA reads TGTGCCAGCTCACCAGGGAGGATGGCAGATACGCAGTATTTT. Translated: CASSPGRMADTQYF.

The chain couples TRBV29-1 to TRBJ1-1, with no clear D. The ends were cut back, 6 bases at V and 1 base at J, with 9 bases in the middle. This CDR3 is 12 amino acids long. Germline V gives CDR1 SQVTM, CDR2 ANQGSEA. As DNA, the CDR3 is TGCAGCGTACCGGGCAGGAACACTGAAGCTTTCTTT. Encoded protein: CSVPGRNTEAFF.

The chain links TRBV18 to TRBJ1-2; D is perhaps TRBD1 (6 bases). Trimming stripped 5 bases from V and 2 bases from J, with 12 bases between. This CDR3 spans 14 amino acids. Per germline, CDR1 KGHSH and CDR2 LQKENI. The CDR3 sequence is CASSTPGQNYGYTF. In DNA form, the CDR3 reads TGTGCCAGCTCAACGCCCGGACAGAACTATGGCTACACCTTC.

CDR3 sequence: CAARAAGGLRSEETQYF. The CDR3, as DNA: TGTGCCGCCAGGGCAGCGGGGGGCCTAAGATCCGAAGAGACCCAGTACTTC. This chain connects TRBV6-1 to TRBJ2-5, with TRBD2 matching over 9 bases. V was pared by 11 bases and J by 3 bases, with 19 bases of the junction left unmatched. CDR1 and CDR2 (germline): MNHNS, SASEGT. The CDR3 consists of 17 residues.

This sequence joins TRBV7-9 and TRBJ2-3, with no clear D. Germline V gene data show CDR1 as SEHNR and CDR2 as FQNEAQ (reference sequence). The CDR3 is 12 amino acids. V was trimmed by 4 bases and J by 6 bases, leaving 8 bases between them. For the CDR3, the DNA is TGTGCCAGCAGCTCGGAGTCGGATACGCAGTATTTT. Its translation: CASSSESDTQYF. Using reference TRBV7-9 and TRBJ2-3 for the parts outside the CDR3, the full variable domain is DTGVSQNPRHKITKRGQNVTFRCDPISEHNRLYWYRQTLGQGPEFLTYFQNEAQLEKSRLLSDRFSAERPKGSFSTLEIQRTEQGDSAMYLCASSSESDTQYFGPGTRLTVL.

This rearrangement joins TRBV12-3 or TRBV12-4 to TRBJ1-3; TRBD1 might be the D (5 bases). This CDR3 comprises 16 residues. Trimming took off 2 bases at V and 2 bases at J, with 13 bases between the two ends. The CDR3 reads CASSLLLAGPGNTIYF. CDR3 DNA: TGTGCCAGCAGTTTACTATTGGCAGGGCCTGGAAACACCATATATTTT.

The V call is TRBV23-1, the J call TRBJ1-2; D unclear. TRBV23-1 is an ORF for which the function is uncertain. The ends were cut back, 4 bases at V and 4 bases at J, with 10 bases in the middle. CDR3 length equals 13 residues. The CDR3 DNA reads as TGCGCCAGCAGTCCGTCGGACTTCTATGGCTACACCTTC. This codes for CASSPSDFYGYTF.

The gene calls are TRBV11-1 and TRBJ2-5, with 9 bases fitting TRBD1. Germline CDR1 reads SGHAT; CDR2 reads FQDESV (reference sequence). CDR3 length: 15 amino acids. Losses at the gene ends were 5 bases for V and 5 bases for J; bases not matched to a gene: 9. This CDR3 is CASSLPIQGAETQYF. In DNA form, the CDR3 reads TGTGCCAGCAGCCTGCCGATACAGGGGGCTGAGACCCAGTACTTC.

The rearrangement links TRBV12-3 or TRBV12-4 to TRBJ2-2; 11 bases map to TRBD1. The CDR3 contains 14 residues. V dropped 3 bases and J dropped 6; count of bases not matched to a gene: 0. CDR3 protein: CASSLGQGAGELFF. CDR3 DNA: TGTGCCAGCAGTTTGGGACAGGGGGCCGGGGAGCTGTTTTTT.

The chain uses TRBV18 and TRBJ2-7, with 9 bases aligning to TRBD1. CDR1 is KGHSH, CDR2 LQKENI, per germline. The CDR3 totals 18 residues. J was trimmed by 4 bases and V by 4 bases; bases with no gene match: 17. The CDR3 nucleotides are TGTGCCAGCTCACAGGGACAGGGCGCAATCATAAATTCGTACGAGCAGTACTTC. It encodes CASSQGQGAIINSYEQYF.

V is TRBV4-1 and J is TRBJ2-7, with D perhaps TRBD1 or TRBD2 (6 bases each). Germline CDR1 MGHRA, CDR2 YSYEKL. This CDR3 is 14 amino acids long. Trimming removed 0 bases from V and 3 bases from J, with 9 bases in between. The CDR3 coding sequence is TGCGCCAGCAGCCAAGAAAGGGGGGTCTACGAGCAGTACTTC. This translates into CASSQERGVYEQYF.

This clonotype occurred a few times. The genes are TRBV14 and TRBJ2-1, with 10 bases lining up with TRBD2. This CDR3 has 16 amino acids. Germline-derived CDR1 and CDR2 are SGHDN and FVKESK. V lost 1 base and J lost 7; bases outside the gene matches: 7. CDR3 loop: CASSQVPSGSWNEQFF. The CDR3 DNA reads as TGTGCCAGCAGCCAAGTTCCTAGCGGGAGTTGGAATGAGCAGTTCTTC.

J is TRBJ2-1 and V is TRBV13, with TRBD2 matching over 7 bases. The CDR3 covers 15 residues. Germline-derived CDR1 and CDR2 are PRHDT and FYEKMQ (reference sequence). J lost 6 bases, V lost 5 bases, and 10 bases had no gene match. CDR3 in amino acids: CASSPGWGGGNEQFF. DNA of the CDR3: TGTGCCAGCAGCCCTGGGTGGGGGGGAGGCAATGAGCAGTTCTTC.

This clonotype has only one observation. The chain carries TRBV19 and TRBJ1-5; D is undetermined. The CDR3 loop spans 13 amino acids. Germline V gene lookup returns CDR1 LNHDA and CDR2 SQIVND (reference sequence). Deletions cut 5 bases from V and 7 bases from J, with 12 bases between. The CDR3 region is CASSEEGGQPQHF. In DNA form, the CDR3 reads TGTGCCAGTAGTGAAGAGGGAGGACAGCCCCAGCATTTT.

The J gene is TRBJ2-1, the V gene TRBV27; D is unresolved. This CDR3 is 16 amino acids long. CDR1 and CDR2 from the germline V gene are MNHEY and SMNVEV (reference sequence). V lost 7 bases and J 4 bases, leaving 20 bases between the germline ends. The CDR3 nucleotides read TGTGCCAGCATGAAAATCATCTCACTGTCTTACAATGAGCAGTTCTTC. Translated, it gives CASMKIISLSYNEQFF.

This chain connects TRBV18 to TRBJ2-1; no clear D. The CDR3 has 14 residues. Germline V gives CDR1 KGHSH, CDR2 LQKENI. The germline V and J ends were trimmed by 1 base and 8 bases, with 12 bases remaining between them. The CDR3 sequence is CASSPLRTVDEQFF. CDR3 bases: TGTGCCAGCTCACCACTCAGAACAGTTGATGAGCAGTTCTTC.

The chain couples TRBV12-3 or TRBV12-4 to TRBJ1-2, with D uncertain. Trimming pared 1 base from V and 3 bases from J, leaving 6 bases between. The CDR3 contains 13 residues. The CDR3 is CASSLVGDYGYTF. CDR3 sequence (DNA): TGTGCCAGCAGTTTAGTGGGAGACTATGGCTACACCTTC.

Note on this clonotype: Sequence at one end of the junction differs from germline and may be a read error. V gene TRBV11-3 combines with J gene TRBJ2-7, with 13 positions matching TRBD2. CDR1 and CDR2 from the germline V gene are SGHNT and YENEEA. There are 15 residues in the CDR3. CDR3 protein: CASSERTSGSYEQYF. The CDR3 region has the DNA TGCGCCAGCAGCGAGCGGACTAGCGGGAGTTACGAGCAGTACTTC. Variable domain in full (rest from reference TRBV11-3 and TRBJ2-7): EAGVVQSPRYKIIEKKQPVAFWCNPISGHNTLYWYLQNLGQGPELLIRYENEEAVDDSQLPKDRFSAERLKGVDSTLKIQPAELGDSAVYLCASSERTSGSYEQYFGPGTRLTVT.

The chain combines TRBV7-3 with TRBJ2-3; D is undetermined. Between the trimmed V and J ends, which lost 2 bases and 6 bases, there was a span of 6 bases. Per the germline V gene, CDR1 is SGHTA and CDR2 is FQGTGA. The CDR3 extends over 12 amino acids. CDR3 bases: TGTGCCAGCAGCTTAGCGAGCGATACGCAGTATTTT. It translates to CASSLASDTQYF.